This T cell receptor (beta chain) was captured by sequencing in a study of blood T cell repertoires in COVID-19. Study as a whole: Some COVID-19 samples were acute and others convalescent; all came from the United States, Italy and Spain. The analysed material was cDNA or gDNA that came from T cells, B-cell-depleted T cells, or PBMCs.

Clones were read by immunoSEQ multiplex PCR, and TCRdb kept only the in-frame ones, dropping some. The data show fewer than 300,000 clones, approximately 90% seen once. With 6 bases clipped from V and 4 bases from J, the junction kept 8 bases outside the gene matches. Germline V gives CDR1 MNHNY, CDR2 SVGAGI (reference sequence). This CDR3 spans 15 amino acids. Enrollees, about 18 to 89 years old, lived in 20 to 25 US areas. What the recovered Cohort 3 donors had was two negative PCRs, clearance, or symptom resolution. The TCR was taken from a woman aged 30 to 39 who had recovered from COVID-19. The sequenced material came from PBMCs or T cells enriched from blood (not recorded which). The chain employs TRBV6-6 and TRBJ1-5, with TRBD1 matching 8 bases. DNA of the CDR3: TGTGCCAGCAGATCGACTCAGGGGGCGAATCAGCCCCAGCATTTT. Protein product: CASRSTQGANQPQHF.